This TCR beta chain was sequenced in a study of cytomegalovirus exposure and HLA in healthy donors. Germline-derived CDR1 and CDR2 are LGHNA and YSLEER. After removal of 4 bases from V and 8 bases from J, the junction contained 10 bases not matched to a gene. The CDR3 sequence is 14 residues long. The study ran its PCR with 60 Vbeta and 13 Jbeta primers. Clones were sequenced by immunoSEQ multiplex PCR, and TCRdb holds only the in-frame ones, with some missing. The sample records under 75,000 clones, about two thirds being singletons. The rearrangement links TRBV4-3 to TRBJ1-2; 7 bases match TRBD1. Input material: PBMCs. The clonotype was recovered from a man aged 35 to 55 in good health and CMV-seropositive. CDR3 sequence: CASSPTEGAQGYTF. In DNA form, the CDR3 reads TGCGCCAGCAGCCCCACAGAGGGGGCACAAGGCTACACCTTC.